These 25 T cell receptor beta chains originate from one sample sequenced in a study of blood T cell repertoires in COVID-19. Clones were sequenced by immunoSEQ multiplex PCR, and TCRdb holds only the in-frame ones, with some missing. The table has hundreds of thousands of clones, more than 90% seen once. Input material: PBMCs or T cells enriched from blood (not recorded which). These receptors all come from a man in his 60s who had recovered from COVID-19.

The chain has TRBV2 and TRBJ1-2, with 8 bases that match TRBD1. The CDR3 sequence is 17 residues long. After removal of 4 bases from V and 2 bases from J, the junction contained 12 bases not matched to a gene. Germline values: CDR1 SNHLY, CDR2 FYNNEI. CDR3: CASSAALGGQANYGYTF. The CDR3, as DNA: TGTGCCAGCAGTGCCGCGCTTGGGGGACAGGCAAACTATGGCTACACCTTC.

The chain recombines TRBV15 with TRBJ1-3; D gene ambiguous. Trimming removed 0 bases from V and 3 bases from J, with 6 bases in between. The CDR3 is 14 amino acids. In germline, CDR1 is LNHNV, CDR2 YYDKDF (reference sequence). Written as DNA, the CDR3 is TGTGCCACCAGCAGAGATGGCGGTGGAAACACCATATATTTT. Its protein product is CATSRDGGGNTIYF.

This chain connects TRBV4-2 to TRBJ1-1; D is possibly TRBD1 (6 bases). Germline V CDR1 and CDR2: LGHNA, YNFKEQ. The ends were cut back, 3 bases at V and 7 bases at J, with 18 bases in the middle. This CDR3 spans 15 amino acids. Here the CDR3 DNA reads TGTGCCAGCAGCCACAAGGGGGTTAGGACAGATGAAGCTTTCTTT. This sequence encodes CASSHKGVRTDEAFF.

The chain has TRBV18 and TRBJ1-1; possibly TRBD1 for D (5 bases). Trimming cost V 6 bases and J 3 bases, with 14 bases left between them. The CDR3 runs 14 residues. In germline, CDR1 is KGHSH, CDR2 LQKENI. CDR3 amino acids: CASSSGGTHTEAFF. CDR3 in DNA: TGTGCCAGCTCCTCCGGAGGGACCCACACTGAAGCTTTCTTT.

Here the CDR3 DNA reads TGTGCCAGCAGTAAAAACAGGGGGCAGGACTATGGCTACACCTTC. Protein: CASSKNRGQDYGYTF. The chain employs TRBV27 and TRBJ1-2; 9 positions agree with TRBD1. The V and J ends lost 5 bases and 3 bases, in that order; junction bases with no gene match: 7. This CDR3 contains 15 residues. Germline loops: CDR1 MNHEY, CDR2 SMNVEV (reference sequence).

The rearrangement uses TRBV4-2 and TRBJ2-3, with 15 bases fitting TRBD2. The V and J ends lost 0 bases and 5 bases, in that order; junction bases with no gene match: 3. CDR1 LGHNA and CDR2 YNFKEQ come from the germline V gene. The CDR3 covers 17 residues. The CDR3 sequence: CASSQDGTSGGLDTQYF. The CDR3 DNA follows: TGTGCCAGCAGCCAAGATGGGACTAGCGGGGGGCTAGATACGCAGTATTTT.

CDR3 bases: TGTGCCAGCAGCCAACCCCAGGGTGGGAATTCACCCCTCCACTTT. It translates to CASSQPQGGNSPLHF. V gene TRBV4-2 combines with J gene TRBJ1-6, with D maybe TRBD1 (5 bases). CDR1 is LGHNA and CDR2 is YNFKEQ in the germline V gene. The CDR3 extends over 15 amino acids. V was cut by 2 bases and J by 7 bases, with 12 bases left in between.

A single count supports this clone. This chain uses TRBV30 with TRBJ1-5; D perhaps matches TRBD1 (5 bases). V was trimmed by 1 base and J by 0 bases, leaving 16 bases between them. Germline CDR1 and CDR2: GTSNPN and SVGIG (reference sequence). The CDR3 totals 17 residues. CDR3 amino acids: CAWSASRGTHSNQPQHF. The CDR3 nucleotides are TGTGCCTGGAGTGCAAGCCGGGGGACCCATAGCAATCAGCCCCAGCATTTT.

This chain links TRBV9 with TRBJ1-5; 8 bases line up with TRBD1. This CDR3 has 15 amino acids. The ends lost 4 bases at V and 7 bases at J; junction bases unmatched: 10. Looked up from germline, CDR1 is SGDLS and CDR2 is YYNGEE. The CDR3 loop is CASSSTGDFVQPQHF. As DNA, the CDR3 is TGTGCCAGCAGCTCGACAGGGGATTTCGTCCAGCCCCAGCATTTT.

This chain uses TRBV18 with TRBJ1-2, with D possibly TRBD1 on 5 matching bases. Trimming left V 5 bases short and J 1 base short, with 14 bases between. The CDR3 spans 15 residues. Germline V CDR1 and CDR2: KGHSH, LQKENI. CDR3 nucleotides: TGTGCCAGCTCAAGAGACGACAGAATTAACTATGGCTACACCTTC. The encoded protein is CASSRDDRINYGYTF.

The chain couples TRBV7-9 to TRBJ2-7; TRBD2 is a possible D gene (5 bases). Germline V gives CDR1 SEHNR, CDR2 FQNEAQ (reference sequence). This CDR3 has 12 amino acids. Trimming removed 5 bases from V and 3 bases from J, with 8 bases in between. CDR3 region: CASSHDYYEQYF. Here the CDR3 DNA reads TGTGCCAGCAGCCACGACTACTACGAGCAGTACTTC.

This clone was detected only once. J is TRBJ1-3 and V is TRBV5-1; perhaps TRBD1 as D (6 bases). V was pared by 4 bases and J by 0 bases, with 11 bases between. Germline CDR1 is SGHRS and CDR2 is YFSETQ. CDR3 size: 15 residues. The CDR3 sequence is CASSVVGGSGNTIYF. The CDR3 DNA reads TGCGCCAGCAGCGTAGTAGGGGGCTCTGGAAACACCATATATTTT.

The chain combines TRBV5-1 with TRBJ1-2; D is unresolved. The CDR3 is made up of 11 amino acids. Trimming shortened V by 3 bases and J by 6 bases, and 6 bases separated the two germline ends. CDR1 and CDR2 (germline): SGHRS, YFSETQ. CDR3 sequence (DNA): TGCGCCAGCAGCTCCGGGGATGGCTACACCTTC. This sequence encodes CASSSGDGYTF.

V and J are TRBV11-2 and TRBJ2-7; 11 bases align to TRBD1. The CDR3 length is 14 residues. Germline CDR1 is SGHAT and CDR2 is FQNNGV. V lost 5 bases and J lost 3; bases outside the gene matches: 3. Here the CDR3 DNA reads TGTGCCAGCAGCCTCGGGACAGGGGGCTACGAGCAGTACTTC. Protein: CASSLGTGGYEQYF.

The table lists this clone with a count of one. The chain recombines TRBV11-3 with TRBJ2-7, with TRBD2 as a possible D gene (6 bases). CDR3 size: 13 residues. Trimming took off 5 bases at V and 6 bases at J, with 14 bases between the two ends. Per germline, CDR1 SGHNT and CDR2 YENEEA. The CDR3 reads CASSLGTGSEQYF. The CDR3 region has the DNA TGTGCCAGCAGCCTGGGGACTGGGTCCGAGCAGTACTTC.

This clone was counted once. This chain links TRBV6-5 with TRBJ1-2; D is unresolved. The CDR3 loop spans 13 amino acids. Germline V gene data show CDR1 as MNHEY and CDR2 as SVGAGI. Trimming left V 4 bases short and J 5 bases short, with 11 bases between. CDR3 in amino acids: CASSSSNSYGYTF. CDR3 nucleotides: TGTGCCAGCAGTTCCTCAAATTCTTATGGCTACACCTTC.

This clone is a singleton in its sample. The chain carries TRBV5-1 and TRBJ2-7, with TRBD2 matching over 13 bases. The germline V gene has CDR1 SGHRS and CDR2 YFSETQ. The CDR3 has 15 residues. Trimming at V came to 2 bases and at J to 3 bases, leaving 2 bases not matched to a gene. The CDR3, as DNA: TGCGCCAGCAGCTTACTAGCGGGGGGGCGCTACGAGCAGTACTTC. Residues: CASSLLAGGRYEQYF.

The gene calls are TRBV2 and TRBJ2-2; 13 bases are shared with TRBD2. Germline lookup yields CDR1 SNHLY and CDR2 FYNNEI. The CDR3 runs to 14 residues. V was clipped by 8 bases and J by 13 bases; unmatched bases: 10. CDR3 nucleotide sequence: TGTGCCAGCGTCGGGGGACTAGCGGGAAATCGGCTGTTTTTT. Translation gives CASVGGLAGNRLFF.

The genes are TRBV5-4 and TRBJ1-2, with TRBD1 matching over 8 bases. This CDR3 comprises 15 residues. Germline V CDR1 and CDR2: SGHNT, YYREEE (reference sequence). With V trimmed by 4 bases and J by 2 bases, 7 bases remained unmatched. The CDR3 sequence is CASSRGQEGNYGYTF. The CDR3 region has the DNA TGTGCCAGCAGCCGGGGACAGGAGGGGAACTATGGCTACACCTTC.

The gene calls are TRBV11-2 and TRBJ2-7; D perhaps matches TRBD1 (6 bases). Germline V gives CDR1 SGHAT, CDR2 FQNNGV. This CDR3 spans 18 amino acids. Trimming took off 0 bases at V and 4 bases at J, with 22 bases between the two ends. The CDR3 DNA follows: TGTGCCAGCAGCTTAGACCGGAGGAAGGGGACAACTCCATACGAGCAGTACTTC. Protein: CASSLDRRKGTTPYEQYF.

The chain combines TRBV27 with TRBJ1-4; D is uncertain. V shed 6 bases and J shed 10 bases, with 12 bases lying between them. This CDR3 contains 12 residues. Germline V lookup: CDR1 MNHEY, CDR2 SMNVEV (reference sequence). The CDR3: CASRGGFGKLFF. CDR3 nucleotides: TGTGCCAGCAGGGGAGGGTTTGGAAAACTGTTTTTT.

The chain couples TRBV2 to TRBJ1-5; TRBD1 matches 9 bases. CDR1 SNHLY and CDR2 FYNNEI come from the germline V gene. J was trimmed by 6 bases and V by 2 bases; bases with no gene match: 2. The CDR3 length is 14 residues. The CDR3 coding sequence is TGTGCCAGCAGTGAACAGGGACAGGGTCAGCCCCAGCATTTT. It codes for CASSEQGQGQPQHF.

The CDR3, as DNA: TGTGCCAGCAGCGTGGAGGAGACCCAGTACTTC. Protein sequence: CASSVEETQYF. The chain links TRBV9 to TRBJ2-5; D remains ambiguous. CDR1 and CDR2 (germline): SGDLS, YYNGEE. The CDR3 length is 11 residues. Between the trimmed V and J ends, which lost 2 bases and 5 bases, there was a span of 4 bases. Full variable domain (missing parts from reference TRBV9 and TRBJ2-5): DSGVTQTPKHLITATGQRVTLRCSPRSGDLSVYWYQQSLDQGLQFLIQYYNGEERAKGNILERFSAQQFPDLHSELNLSSLELGDSALYFCASSVEETQYFGPGTRLLVL.

The chain couples TRBV27 to TRBJ2-2, with D unresolved. V was clipped by 2 bases and J by 4 bases, with 11 bases between them. CDR1 and CDR2 from the germline V gene are MNHEY and SMNVEV (reference sequence). CDR3 size: 15 residues. CDR3 in amino acids: CASSLAPWSTGELFF. In DNA form, the CDR3 reads TGTGCCAGCAGTTTAGCCCCTTGGAGCACCGGGGAGCTGTTTTTT.

The chain couples TRBV30 to TRBJ1-1; 7 bases fit TRBD1. Germline lookup yields CDR1 GTSNPN and CDR2 SVGIG (reference sequence). CDR3 length equals 13 residues. V was pared by 2 bases and J by 9 bases, with 9 bases of the junction left unmatched. The CDR3 DNA reads as TGTGCCTGGAGTATGGGTCAGGGGGGTAAAGCTTTCTTT. Its translation is CAWSMGQGGKAFF.